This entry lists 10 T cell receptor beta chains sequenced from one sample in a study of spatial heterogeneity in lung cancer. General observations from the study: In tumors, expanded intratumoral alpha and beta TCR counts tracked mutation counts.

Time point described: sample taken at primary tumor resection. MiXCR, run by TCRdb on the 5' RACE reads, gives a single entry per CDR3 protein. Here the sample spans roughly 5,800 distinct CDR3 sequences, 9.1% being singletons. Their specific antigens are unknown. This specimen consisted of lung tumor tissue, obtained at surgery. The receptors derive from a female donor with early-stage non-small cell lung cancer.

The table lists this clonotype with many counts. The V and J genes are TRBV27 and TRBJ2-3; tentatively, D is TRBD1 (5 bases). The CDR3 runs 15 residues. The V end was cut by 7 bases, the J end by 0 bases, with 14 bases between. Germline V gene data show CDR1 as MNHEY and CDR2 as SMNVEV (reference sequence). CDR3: CASNPFQGSTDTQYF. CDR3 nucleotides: TGTGCCAGCAATCCATTCCAGGGAAGCACAGATACGCAGTATTTT.

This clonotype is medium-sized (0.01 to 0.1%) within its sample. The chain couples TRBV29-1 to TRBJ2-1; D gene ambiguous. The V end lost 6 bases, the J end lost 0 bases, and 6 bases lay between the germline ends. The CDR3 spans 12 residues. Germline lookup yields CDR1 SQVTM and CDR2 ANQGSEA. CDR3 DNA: TGCAGCGTCGAGGCCTCCTACAATGAGCAGTTCTTC. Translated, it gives CSVEASYNEQFF.

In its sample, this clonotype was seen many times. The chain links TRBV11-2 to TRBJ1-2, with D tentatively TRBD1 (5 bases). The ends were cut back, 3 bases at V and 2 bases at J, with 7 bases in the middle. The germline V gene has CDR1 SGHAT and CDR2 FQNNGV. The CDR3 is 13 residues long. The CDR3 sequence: CASSFNRNYGYTF. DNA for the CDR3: TGTGCCAGCAGCTTTAACAGGAACTATGGCTACACCTTC.

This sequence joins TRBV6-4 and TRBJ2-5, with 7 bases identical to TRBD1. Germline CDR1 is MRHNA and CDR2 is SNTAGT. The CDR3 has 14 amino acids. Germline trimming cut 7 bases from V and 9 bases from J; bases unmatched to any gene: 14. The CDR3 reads CASTQEGASSSQYF. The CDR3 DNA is TGTGCCAGCACCCAAGAGGGGGCCTCGTCGTCCCAGTACTTC.

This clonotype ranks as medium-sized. The CDR3 spells CASSPRDRITGELFF. In DNA form, the CDR3 reads TGTGCCAGCAGCCCCCGGGACAGAATCACCGGGGAGCTGTTTTTT. The rearrangement uses TRBV7-9 and TRBJ2-2; 7 nucleotides match TRBD1. V lost 5 bases to trimming and J lost 4 bases; unmatched junction nucleotides: 7. Per the germline V gene, CDR1 is SEHNR and CDR2 is FQNEAQ (reference sequence). This CDR3 is 15 amino acids long.

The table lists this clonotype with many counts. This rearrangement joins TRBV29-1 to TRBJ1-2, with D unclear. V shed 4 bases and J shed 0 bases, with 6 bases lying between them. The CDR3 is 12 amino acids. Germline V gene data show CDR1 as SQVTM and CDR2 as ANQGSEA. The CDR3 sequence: CSVVGANYGYTF. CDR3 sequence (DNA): TGCAGCGTTGTTGGGGCTAACTATGGCTACACCTTC.

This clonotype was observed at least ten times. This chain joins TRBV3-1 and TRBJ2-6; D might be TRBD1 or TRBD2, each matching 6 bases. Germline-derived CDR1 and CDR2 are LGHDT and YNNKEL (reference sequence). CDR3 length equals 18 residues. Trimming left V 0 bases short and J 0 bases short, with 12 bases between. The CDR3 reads CASSQDPGAFSGANVLTF. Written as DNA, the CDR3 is TGTGCCAGCAGCCAAGATCCGGGGGCGTTCTCTGGGGCCAACGTCCTGACTTTC. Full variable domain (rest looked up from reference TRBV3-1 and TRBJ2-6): DTAVSQTPKYLVTQMGNDKSIKCEQNLGHDTMYWYKQDSKKFLKIMFSYNNKELIINETVPNRFSPKSPDKAHLNLHINSLELGDSAVYFCASSQDPGAFSGANVLTFGAGSRLTVL.

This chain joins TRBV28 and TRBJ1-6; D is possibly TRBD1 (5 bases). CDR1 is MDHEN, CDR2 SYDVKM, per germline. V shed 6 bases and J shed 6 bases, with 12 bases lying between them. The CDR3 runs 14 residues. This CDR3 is CASSGGRGNSPLHF. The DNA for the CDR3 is TGTGCCAGCAGCGGGGGACGGGGTAATTCACCCCTCCACTTT.

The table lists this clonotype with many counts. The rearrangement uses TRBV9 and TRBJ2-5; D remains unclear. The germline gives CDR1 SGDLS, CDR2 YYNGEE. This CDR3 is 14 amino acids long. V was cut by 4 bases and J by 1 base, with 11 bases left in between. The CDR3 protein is CASSPLGIQETQYF. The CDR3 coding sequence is TGTGCCAGCAGCCCTTTGGGAATCCAAGAGACCCAGTACTTC.

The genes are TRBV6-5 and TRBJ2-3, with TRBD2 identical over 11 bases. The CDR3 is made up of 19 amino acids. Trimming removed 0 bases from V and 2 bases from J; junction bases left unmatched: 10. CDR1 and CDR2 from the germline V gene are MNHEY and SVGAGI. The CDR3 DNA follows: TGTGCCAGCAGTTACTCGCCAGGGCTAGCGGGGGGATTCACAGATACGCAGTATTTT. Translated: CASSYSPGLAGGFTDTQYF.